This TCR beta chain was identified in a study of blood T cell repertoires in COVID-19. Enrollees, about 18 to 89 years old, lived in 24 US areas. Allocation to cohorts depended on clinical history reported by the participants. What the recovered Cohort 3 donors had was two negative PCRs, clearance, or symptom resolution. Per the original methods: Reference gene primer amplification gave estimated nucleated cell counts. The data were produced by immunoSEQ multiplex PCR, yet TCRdb's version contains in-frame clones alone and is incomplete. Clone size and V and J calls were adopted from that table, with D and trimming inferred from the DNA. Of roughly 330,000 clones in the sample, over 80% were seen once. The V and J ends lost 4 bases and 8 bases respectively, with 12 bases between them. The CDR3 length is 13 residues. Germline V gene lookup returns CDR1 SNHLY and CDR2 FYNNEI.

Sequenced: PBMCs or T cells enriched from blood (not recorded which). This rearrangement joins TRBV2 to TRBJ1-5, with D tentatively TRBD1 (5 bases). The TCR originated in a man aged 25 to 40 who had recovered from COVID-19. CDR3 bases: TGTGCCAGCAGTGTTACAGGCCCGGAGCCCCAGCATTTT. It specifies CASSVTGPEPQHF.